The clone carrying this TCR beta chain has a handful of counts. Its antigen is not known. These data originate in a study of cytomegalovirus exposure and HLA in healthy donors. On the study more broadly: HLA-typed donors contributed 65 million to 95 million unique TCRs, which were held in an early data release. General study points: Across HLA loci, a later analysis found differing TCR association rates, with DRB1 most and HLA-C fewest. Associated with cytomegalovirus, according to the listing, were 150 to 200 TCR beta chains.

Vbeta (60) and Jbeta (13) primers were used in the PCR. Profiled with immunoSEQ multiplex PCR; TCRdb holds only in-frame clones, not every one. This table has about 160,000 clones, roughly 79% appearing once. This CDR3 is built from 14 residues. Trimming pared 0 bases from V and 0 bases from J, leaving 6 bases between. CDR1 and CDR2 (germline): SGHTS, YDEGEE. Healthy bone marrow donors made up the donor group. The source of this sequence is a man aged 25-45 years in good health and CMV-seronegative. The chain joins TRBV5-8 to TRBJ1-2, with a possible D match to TRBD1 (6 bases). Sequenced: PBMCs. This chain's CDR3 is CASSLGTANYGYTF. The CDR3 DNA follows: TGTGCCAGCAGCTTGGGGACAGCTAACTATGGCTACACCTTC.